Presented here are 26 T cell receptor beta chains from one specimen sequenced in a study of cytomegalovirus exposure and HLA in healthy donors. PCR was performed using 60 Vbeta and 13 Jbeta primers. The method was immunoSEQ multiplex PCR; TCRdb's version includes in-frame clones alone and lacks a portion of them. This table holds approximately 170,000 clones, approximately 84% found once. Sequencing input: PBMCs. All receptors come from a man aged 25-45 years in good health and CMV-seropositive.

V gene TRBV7-6 combines with J gene TRBJ1-2, with TRBD1 identical over 8 bases. V was pared by 2 bases and J by 6 bases, with 5 bases of the junction left unmatched. CDR3 length: 14 residues. Looked up from germline, CDR1 is SGHVS and CDR2 is FNYEAQ. The chain's CDR3 is CASSLRAGGHGYTF. The CDR3 bases are TGTGCCAGCAGCTTAAGGGCAGGGGGCCATGGCTACACCTTC.

J is TRBJ1-3 and V is TRBV6-6; no firm D call. The germline V and J ends were trimmed by 2 bases and 1 base, with 9 bases remaining between them. Germline CDR1 is MNHNY and CDR2 is SVGAGI (reference sequence). This CDR3 spans 15 amino acids. In nucleotides, the CDR3 is TGTGCCAGCAGTTACCCCGGAGGGTCTGGAAACACCATATATTTT. Its translation: CASSYPGGSGNTIYF.

Remarks on this clone: A read error may account for a junction end that differs from germline. The rearrangement uses TRBV7-9 and TRBJ1-3, with a weak D call TRBD1 (6 bases). CDR1 is SEHNR, CDR2 FQNEAQ, per germline (reference sequence). The CDR3 totals 15 residues. The CDR3 DNA reads TGTTCCAGCAGCTTAAACGGGGGGCCTGGAAACACCATATATTTT. Its protein is CSSSLNGGPGNTIYF.

This clone appeared a few times. The chain has TRBV4-3 and TRBJ2-7, with D possibly being TRBD1 (6 bases). The V gene lost 4 bases and the J gene lost 6 bases, with 16 bases spanning the gap. This CDR3 is built from 14 residues. CDR1 and CDR2 (germline): LGHNA, YSLEER. The CDR3 loop is CASSPDRDISEQYF. CDR3 DNA: TGCGCCAGCAGCCCGGACCGGGACATTTCCGAGCAGTACTTC.

Note on this clone: A read error may produce the germline difference seen at one junction end. The rearrangement links TRBV7-9 to TRBJ2-7; 9 nucleotides match TRBD1. Germline V gene sequence: CDR1 SEHNR, CDR2 FQNEAQ (reference sequence). This CDR3 comprises 16 residues. CDR3 in amino acids: CSSSLGPDRGNYEQYF. Here the CDR3 DNA reads TGTTCCAGCAGCCTAGGGCCGGACAGGGGTAATTACGAGCAGTACTTC.

Regarding this clone: Other DNA sequences in this sample translate to the same CDR3. This chain uses TRBV6-5 with TRBJ1-5; no reliable D call. Germline CDR1 reads MNHEY; CDR2 reads SVGAGI. V lost 6 bases to trimming and J lost 1 base, with 13 bases between them. This CDR3 contains 15 residues. CDR3 sequence: CASSPFSGSNQPQHF. Written as DNA, the CDR3 is TGTGCCAGCAGCCCCTTTTCGGGAAGCAATCAGCCCCAGCATTTT.

The chain carries TRBV2 and TRBJ2-7, with 8 bases fitting TRBD1. Trimming at V came to 4 bases and at J to 5 bases, leaving 7 bases not matched to a gene. Per the germline V gene, CDR1 is SNHLY and CDR2 is FYNNEI. The CDR3 loop spans 14 amino acids. The chain's CDR3 is CASSGTGRNHEQYF. The DNA of the CDR3 is TGTGCCAGCAGTGGGACAGGGAGAAATCACGAGCAGTACTTC.

This chain uses TRBV5-6 with TRBJ2-2, with 9 bases identical to TRBD1. Germline V gene data show CDR1 as SGHDT and CDR2 as YYEEEE. V lost 4 bases and J lost 4; bases outside the gene matches: 5. The CDR3 consists of 15 residues. CDR3 in amino acids: CASSGTGTPTGELFF. The CDR3 region has the DNA TGTGCCAGCAGCGGGACAGGGACTCCCACCGGGGAGCTGTTTTTT.

This clone has a handful of counts. The rearrangement joins TRBV19 to TRBJ1-1, with 7 bases matching TRBD1. The CDR3 is 14 amino acids. The germline gives CDR1 LNHDA, CDR2 SQIVND (reference sequence). The ends lost 7 bases at V and 0 bases at J; junction bases unmatched: 5. CDR3 in DNA: TGTGCCAGTACCCGACAGGGACTGAACACTGAAGCTTTCTTT. It yields the protein CASTRQGLNTEAFF.

For the CDR3, the DNA is TGCGCCAGCAGCTTGGTAGAGACAGGGGCCTACGAGCAGTACTTC. Translation: CASSLVETGAYEQYF. The chain couples TRBV5-1 to TRBJ2-5; 8 bases align to TRBD1. The DNA matches TRBJ2-7 better at its end, which makes the J call doubtful. The CDR3 covers 15 residues. Germline loops: CDR1 SGHRS, CDR2 YFSETQ.

The rearrangement links TRBV28 to TRBJ1-1; D is undetermined. The germline V gene encodes CDR1 MDHEN and CDR2 SYDVKM. This CDR3 has 13 amino acids. With 6 bases removed from V and 3 bases from J, the gap between germline ends came to 11 bases. CDR3 residues: CASRPRRDTEAFF. The CDR3 region has the DNA TGTGCCAGCAGGCCCAGGAGGGACACTGAAGCTTTCTTT.

The J gene is TRBJ1-3, the V gene TRBV4-1; D is uncertain. Looked up from germline, CDR1 is MGHRA and CDR2 is YSYEKL. The CDR3 sequence is 19 residues long. V was cut by 0 bases and J by 0 bases, with 18 bases left in between. In DNA form, the CDR3 reads TGCGCCAGCAGCCAAGATGATAGGAAGGCAGGCCACTCTGGAAACACCATATATTTT. It translates to CASSQDDRKAGHSGNTIYF.

This chain links TRBV5-1 with TRBJ2-2; 10 positions agree with TRBD2. After removal of 6 bases from V and 5 bases from J, the junction contained 7 bases not matched to a gene. The CDR3 is 15 residues long. From germline, CDR1 is SGHRS and CDR2 YFSETQ. The CDR3 spells CASNGQAGGTGELFF. The CDR3 DNA is TGCGCCAGCAACGGGCAAGCGGGAGGGACCGGGGAGCTGTTTTTT.

V gene TRBV5-5 combines with J gene TRBJ1-4, with 11 bases matching TRBD1. CDR3 length: 17 residues. The V gene's germline CDR1 is SGHKS and CDR2 YYEKEE (reference sequence). J was trimmed by 6 bases and V by 2 bases; bases with no gene match: 9. The CDR3 DNA reads TGTGCCAGCAGCTTTCGGCTTCCGGGACAGGGGGATGAAAAACTGTTTTTT. Encoded protein: CASSFRLPGQGDEKLFF. The whole variable domain, remainder taken from reference TRBV5-5 and TRBJ1-4, is DAGVTQSPTHLIKTRGQQVTLRCSPISGHKSVSWYQQVLGQGPQFIFQYYEKEERGRGNFPDRFSARQFPNYSSELNVNALLLGDSALYLCASSFRLPGQGDEKLFFGSGTQLSVL.

This chain connects TRBV4-1 to TRBJ2-6; possibly TRBD1 for D (6 bases). Germline assignment: CDR1 MGHRA and CDR2 YSYEKL. The CDR3 is made up of 16 amino acids. The V end lost 3 bases, the J end lost 0 bases, and 9 bases lay between the germline ends. CDR3 coding DNA: TGCGCCAGCAGCCACCCGGACAGCTCTGGGGCCAACGTCCTGACTTTC. Translated: CASSHPDSSGANVLTF.

The chain links TRBV5-8 to TRBJ2-7; the D gene is possibly TRBD2 (6 bases). CDR3 size: 14 residues. CDR1 SGHTS and CDR2 YDEGEE come from the germline V gene. V was trimmed by 4 bases and J by 3 bases, leaving 14 bases between them. Written as DNA, the CDR3 is TGTGCCAGCAGCCAGTCCGGGAGCTTCTACGAGCAGTACTTC. Translation: CASSQSGSFYEQYF.

The gene calls are TRBV6-5 and TRBJ1-5; D is unclear. CDR1 and CDR2 from the germline V gene are MNHEY and SVGAGI. CDR3 length: 12 residues. Trimming took off 5 bases at V and 9 bases at J, with 11 bases between the two ends. In nucleotides, the CDR3 is TGTGCCAGCAGTGACTACGCGGGGCCCCAGCATTTT. Translation gives CASSDYAGPQHF.

The V gene is TRBV19, the J gene TRBJ2-6; 7 bases are a match to TRBD2. This CDR3 has 17 amino acids. Germline CDR1 LNHDA, CDR2 SQIVND (reference sequence). V lost 4 bases, J lost 0 bases, and 6 bases stayed unmatched. For the CDR3, the DNA is TGTGCCAGTAGTAGCCCGGGAGGAAGCTCTGGGGCCAACGTCCTGACTTTC. As protein: CASSSPGGSSGANVLTF.

The chain couples TRBV27 to TRBJ2-1; maybe TRBD2 (6 bases). V gave up 3 bases and J gave up 7 bases, with 13 bases separating them. The CDR3 has 14 residues. Germline CDR1 and CDR2: MNHEY and SMNVEV (reference sequence). CDR3 nucleotides: TGTGCCAGCAGTTTCGGGACGGAGGGAAATGAGCAGTTCTTC. Translation: CASSFGTEGNEQFF.

V usage is TRBV15 and J usage is TRBJ1-4; 8 nucleotides agree with TRBD1. The CDR3 spans 17 residues. Germline trimming cut 0 bases from V and 7 bases from J; bases unmatched to any gene: 10. CDR1 and CDR2 (germline): LNHNV, YYDKDF (reference sequence). This CDR3 is CATSRDPWTGLSEKLFF. The CDR3 bases are TGTGCCACCAGCAGAGATCCTTGGACAGGGTTAAGTGAAAAACTGTTTTTT.

This clone was found once. The chain has TRBV4-1 and TRBJ1-1; the match to TRBD1 covers 8 bases. Trimming removed 2 bases from V and 7 bases from J; junction bases left unmatched: 12. This CDR3 has 16 amino acids. Germline CDR1 is MGHRA and CDR2 is YSYEKL. The CDR3 reads CASSQRTGGMIGEAFF. CDR3 DNA: TGCGCCAGCAGCCAACGCACAGGGGGAATGATAGGTGAAGCTTTCTTT.

V usage is TRBV7-2 and J usage is TRBJ2-2, with TRBD2 identical over 10 bases. J gave up 0 bases and V 6 bases, and 7 bases lay outside the gene matches. In germline, CDR1 is SGHTA, CDR2 FQGNSA. The CDR3 loop spans 17 amino acids. CDR3 loop: CASSIPGLATNTGELFF. In nucleotides, the CDR3 is TGTGCCAGCAGTATACCGGGACTAGCGACGAACACCGGGGAGCTGTTTTTT. The full variable domain, with the rest looked up from reference TRBV7-2 and TRBJ2-2, is GAGVSQSPSNKVTEKGKDVELRCDPISGHTALYWYRQSLGQGLEFLIYFQGNSAPDKSGLPSDRFSAERTGGSVSTLTIQRTQQEDSAVYLCASSIPGLATNTGELFFGEGSRLTVL.

V and J are TRBV5-6 and TRBJ2-1; 10 nucleotides match TRBD2. The V and J ends lost 4 bases and 3 bases, in that order; junction bases with no gene match: 4. CDR3 length equals 15 residues. Germline CDR1 is SGHDT and CDR2 is YYEEEE. The CDR3: CASSTTSGFYNEQFF. CDR3 DNA: TGTGCCAGCAGCACGACTAGCGGGTTCTACAATGAGCAGTTCTTC.

CDR3 sequence reads: CASSVGTSGSYEQYF. The CDR3 DNA sequence: TGTGCCAGCAGCGTAGGGACTAGCGGGAGCTACGAGCAGTACTTC. V and J are TRBV9 and TRBJ2-7; 13 bases match TRBD2. Germline assignment: CDR1 SGDLS and CDR2 YYNGEE. V was clipped by 0 bases and J by 3 bases; unmatched bases: 0. The CDR3 covers 15 residues. Supplemented by reference TRBV9 and TRBJ2-7, the full variable domain reads DSGVTQTPKHLITATGQRVTLRCSPRSGDLSVYWYQQSLDQGLQFLIQYYNGEERAKGNILERFSAQQFPDLHSELNLSSLELGDSALYFCASSVGTSGSYEQYFGPGTRLTVT.

V and J are TRBV9 and TRBJ2-5; no reliable D call. V was cut by 4 bases and J by 2 bases, with 12 bases left in between. The CDR3 is 14 residues long. CDR1 is SGDLS and CDR2 is YYNGEE in the germline V gene. In nucleotides, the CDR3 is TGTGCCAGCAGCCCCCAGGTTACTCAAGAGACCCAGTACTTC. This translates into CASSPQVTQETQYF.

V is TRBV12-5 and J is TRBJ2-7, with 8 nucleotides matching TRBD1. Germline V gene data show CDR1 as LGHNT and CDR2 as FRNRAP. The CDR3 sequence is 16 residues long. V lost 0 bases and J lost 3; bases outside the gene matches: 7. Here the CDR3 reads CASGLVKKGQGYEQYF. In DNA, the CDR3 is TGTGCTAGTGGTTTGGTAAAAAAAGGACAGGGCTACGAGCAGTACTTC. The entire variable domain, with the rest obtained from reference TRBV12-5 and TRBJ2-7, is as follows: DARVTQTPRHKVTEMGQEVTMRCQPILGHNTVFWYRQTMMQGLELLAYFRNRAPLDDSGMPKDRFSAEMPDATLATLKIQPSEPRDSAVYFCASGLVKKGQGYEQYFGPGTRLTVT.